The rows below give T cell receptor beta chains drawn from one sample of a study of blood T cell repertoires in COVID-19. The method was immunoSEQ multiplex PCR; TCRdb's version includes in-frame clones alone and lacks a portion of them. The sample holds roughly 100,000 clones, around 87% seen once. Sequenced sample: peripheral blood. The receptors here all came from a human donor in a cohort sampled during active COVID-19. Each CDR3 is given with its conserved first and last residue. The D gene is left open where the match is weak. Size values are once, few and many counts, or a class for expanded clones, and some rows have none.

>TRBD2|TRBV30|TRBJ2-5|once
CAWSVPSGGAETQYF
TGTGCCTGGAGTGTTCCCTCCGGGGGGGCTGAGACCCAGTACTTC
>TRBD2|TRBV30|TRBJ2-3|NA
CAWSGSGGTDTQYF
TGTGCCTGGAGTGGTAGCGGGGGGACAGATACGCAGTATTTT
>NA|TRBV19|TRBJ2-3|NA
CATASRSTDTQYF
TGTGCCACAGCTTCCAGGTCCACAGATACGCAGTATTTT
>TRBD2|TRBV6-5|TRBJ2-5|once
CASRRLAGGETQYF
TGTGCCAGCCGAAGACTAGCGGGGGGGGAGACCCAGTACTTC
>TRBD1|TRBV6-6|TRBJ1-1|many
CASSRGQATEAFF
TGTGCCAGCAGTAGGGGACAGGCCACTGAAGCTTTCTTT
>TRBD1|TRBV27|TRBJ1-6|NA
CASSLGQGARRGSPLHF
TGTGCCAGCAGTTTAGGGCAGGGGGCCCGACGAGGATCACCCCTCCACTTT
>NA|TRBV2|TRBJ1-2|NA
CASSSGGGYGYTF
TGTGCCAGCAGCTCCGGGGGGGGCTATGGCTACACCTTC
>TRBD2|TRBV6-5|TRBJ2-5|NA
CASSYATSGAQETQYF
TGTGCCAGCAGTTACGCGACTAGCGGGGCTCAAGAGACCCAGTACTTC
>TRBD1|TRBV30|TRBJ1-1|NA
CAWSRQGGTEAFF
TGTGCCTGGAGCCGACAGGGCGGCACTGAAGCTTTCTTT
>NA|TRBV21-1|TRBJ1-2|once
CASGGGYTF
TGTGCCAGCGGCGGGGGCTACACCTTC
>TRBD1|TRBV6-1|TRBJ2-7|NA
CASSDTGQGSYEQYF
TGTGCCAGCAGTGACACGGGACAGGGGTCCTACGAGCAGTACTTC
>TRBD1|TRBV3-1/TRBV3-2|TRBJ1-2|NA
CASSEQGDYGYTF
TGTGCCAGCAGTGAACAGGGGGACTATGGCTACACCTTC
>NA|TRBV6-5|TRBJ2-1|NA
CASSRKDLDAEQFF
TGTGCCAGCAGCCGAAAAGACCTAGACGCCGAGCAGTTCTTC
>NA|TRBV3-1/TRBV3-2|TRBJ1-1|NA
CASSQGQLNTEAFF
TGTGCCAGCAGCCAAGGACAGCTGAACACTGAAGCTTTCTTT
>NA|TRBV28|TRBJ2-7|NA
CASSFGGRGSSYEQYF
TGTGCCAGCAGTTTCGGGGGGCGGGGGAGCTCCTACGAGCAGTACTTC
>TRBD2|TRBV5-1|TRBJ2-7|NA
CASSLDSRGAPTYEQYF
TGCGCCAGCAGCTTGGATTCGCGGGGGGCCCCTACCTACGAGCAGTACTTC
>NA|TRBV4-2|TRBJ1-2|NA
CASSQAHNLQVNYGYTF
TGTGCCAGCAGCCAAGCCCACAACTTACAGGTTAACTATGGCTACACCTTC
>NA|TRBV27|TRBJ1-2|NA
CASSPRQTYGYTF
TGTGCCAGCAGCCCCAGACAGACTTATGGCTACACCTTC
>NA|TRBV7-2|TRBJ1-6|NA
CASSLAGPGSSYNSPLHF
TGTGCCAGCAGCTTAGCAGGCCCGGGAAGCTCCTATAATTCACCCCTCCACTTT
>NA|TRBV20-1|TRBJ1-2|NA
CSAGAYGYTF
TGCAGTGCTGGGGCCTATGGCTACACCTTC
>TRBD1|TRBV7-8|TRBJ1-5|many
CASSPTRGQAGLIQPQHF
TGTGCCAGCAGCCCAACCAGGGGACAGGCAGGTCTGATTCAGCCCCAGCATTTT
>NA|TRBV28|TRBJ1-3|NA
CASSPGWVSGNTIYF
TGTGCCAGCAGCCCAGGTTGGGTCTCTGGAAACACCATATATTTT
>NA|TRBV6-6|TRBJ2-7|NA
CASSPDTTVDEQYF
TGTGCCAGCAGTCCGGACACTACCGTAGACGAGCAGTACTTC
>TRBD1|TRBV18|TRBJ1-5|NA
CASSPTGAIYSNQPQHF
TGTGCCAGCTCACCGACAGGGGCTATCTATAGCAATCAGCCCCAGCATTTT
>NA|TRBV27|TRBJ1-2|NA
CASSLYGGSYGYTF
TGTGCCAGCAGTTTATACGGGGGTAGCTATGGCTACACCTTC
>NA|TRBV7-3|TRBJ1-6|NA
CASSLGQGFSPLHF
TGTGCCAGCAGCTTAGGCCAGGGGTTTTCACCCCTCCACTTT
>NA|TRBV29-1|TRBJ1-1|NA
CSVRGGTEAFF
TGCAGCGTAAGGGGAGGGACTGAAGCTTTCTTT
>NA|TRBV21-1|TRBJ1-1|NA
CASSKWGDTEAFF
TGTGCCAGCAGCAAGTGGGGGGACACTGAAGCTTTCTTT
>NA|TRBV19|TRBJ1-6|NA
CASSVQGNSPLHF
TGTGCCAGTAGTGTTCAGGGAAATTCACCCCTCCACTTT
>NA|TRBV6-2/TRBV6-3|TRBJ1-1|NA
CASSSRGAAEAFF
TGTGCCAGCAGTTCGCGGGGGGCCGCTGAAGCTTTCTTT
>NA|TRBV7-3|TRBJ2-6|NA
CASSLMAARAGGANVLTF
TGTGCCAGCAGCTTAATGGCGGCCAGGGCGGGAGGGGCCAACGTCCTGACTTTC
>NA|TRBV30|TRBJ2-6|NA
CAWSPGAGANVLTF
TGTGCCTGGAGTCCCGGGGCTGGGGCCAACGTCCTGACTTTC
>TRBD1|TRBV4-2|TRBJ1-1|NA
CASSLTDRGNTEAFF
TGTGCCAGCAGCCTGACGGACAGGGGGAACACTGAAGCTTTCTTT
>TRBD1|TRBV18|TRBJ1-2|NA
CASSRGQGTNYGYTF
TGTGCCAGCTCACGGGGACAGGGAACTAACTATGGCTACACCTTC
>TRBD2|TRBV7-8|TRBJ2-5|NA
CASSFQPRGGGGTQYF
TGTGCCAGCAGCTTTCAACCTAGAGGCGGGGGGGGGACCCAGTACTTC
>TRBD2|TRBV7-2|TRBJ2-3|once
CASSSGGGADTQYF
TGTGCCAGCAGCTCGGGGGGAGGTGCAGATACGCAGTATTTT
>NA|TRBV15|TRBJ1-2|NA
CATSRDRRDLGYTF
TGTGCCACCAGCAGAGATCGGCGGGACCTCGGCTACACCTTC
>TRBD1|TRBV4-1|TRBJ1-2|NA
CASSQVQNTGGYYGYTF
TGCGCCAGCAGCCAAGTTCAAAACACAGGGGGCTACTATGGCTACACCTTC
>NA|TRBV3-1/TRBV3-2|TRBJ1-2|NA
CASSQDRASYTF
TGTGCCAGCAGCCAAGATCGCGCGAGCTACACCTTC
>TRBD1|TRBV27|TRBJ1-2|NA
CASSPDRADLGYTF
TGTGCCAGCAGTCCTGACAGGGCCGACTTGGGCTACACCTTC
>TRBD1|TRBV4-3|TRBJ1-4|once
CASSQASDRGNEKLFF
TGCGCCAGCAGCCAAGCATCGGACAGGGGTAATGAAAAACTGTTTTTT
>NA|TRBV7-9|TRBJ1-1|NA
CASSLAPAGTEAFF
TGTGCCAGCAGCTTAGCTCCGGCGGGTACTGAAGCTTTCTTT
>NA|TRBV4-3|TRBJ1-1|NA
CASSQFTNTEAFF
TGCGCCAGCAGCCAATTTACAAACACTGAAGCTTTCTTT
>TRBD1|TRBV5-6|TRBJ1-5|NA
CASSSGGGNQPQHF
TGTGCCAGCAGCTCAGGGGGAGGTAATCAGCCCCAGCATTTT
>TRBD1|TRBV25-1|TRBJ1-4|NA
CASSPDRGHEKLFF
TGTGCCAGCAGCCCAGACAGGGGGCATGAAAAACTGTTTTTT
>TRBD1|TRBV6-5|TRBJ2-7|once
CASRVDRGSYEQYF
TGTGCCAGCAGGGTCGACAGGGGAAGCTACGAGCAGTACTTC
>TRBD1|TRBV18|TRBJ1-6|NA
CASSPSTGGLDSPLHF
TGTGCCAGCTCACCGTCAACAGGGGGCCTCGATTCACCCCTCCACTTT
>TRBD1|TRBV30|TRBJ1-1|NA
CAWSVGQASFAFF
TGTGCCTGGAGTGTCGGACAGGCATCTTTTGCTTTCTTT
>TRBD1|TRBV3-1/TRBV3-2|TRBJ2-4|NA
CASSQEPRDRGRRAKNIQYF
TGTGCCAGCAGCCAAGAGCCCCGGGACAGGGGGCGGCGAGCCAAAAACATTCAGTACTTC